The clone carrying this TCR beta chain showed up just a few times. This sample was included in a study of human T cells and chemical hapten exposure. Study summary: Diphenylcyclopropenone, dosed weekly to the scalp, was given to patients throughout the approximately 25-week study.

From the RACE reads, TCRdb called clonotypes with MiXCR, one entry per CDR3 protein. The sample includes 300,000 to 350,000 distinct CDR3 sequences, 6% to 8.5% of them seen just once. Germline V gene data show CDR1 as DFQATT and CDR2 as SNEGSKA (reference sequence). The CDR3 contains 17 residues. Deletions cut 3 bases from V and 4 bases from J, with 22 bases between. Time point: patch test 1, 2 weeks after DPC sensitization. Specified treatment: therapeutic diphenylcyclopropenone sensitization with weekly scalp DPC. Samples of blood were obtained prior to the application of each patch test. This receptor was taken from a woman aged 18-35 years with alopecia areata. Some clones in this sample may be carry-over from other donors' samples. This specimen was whole blood, taken in connection with sensitization to the hapten diphenylcyclopropenone (DPC). The V gene is TRBV20-1, the J gene TRBJ2-1; D could derive from TRBD1 or TRBD2 (5 bases each). The DNA for the CDR3 is TGCAGTGCTAGTGCCGATGGGACCCTCAGTTTATACAATGAGCAGTTCTTC. It is translated as CSASADGTLSLYNEQFF.